This TCR beta chain stems from a study of shared T cell receptors in the human thymus. Profiled with immunoSEQ multiplex PCR; TCRdb holds only in-frame clones, not every one. The table has some 660,000 clones, around 87% seen once. CDR3 length equals 13 residues. Germline values: CDR1 GTSNPN, CDR2 SVGIG (reference sequence). Trimming removed 4 bases from V and 5 bases from J, with 13 bases in between. This sample also appeared in a second study, on human thymus T cells. Turning to that study: From resections taken during corrective heart surgery, the thymus tissue was obtained.

The sequence came from a boy under two years old with a congenital heart defect. Sequencing was performed on thymocytes. The chain links TRBV30 to TRBJ2-3; maybe TRBD2 (6 bases). The CDR3 loop is CAWNKAGQDTQYF. The CDR3 nucleotides are TGTGCCTGGAATAAAGCGGGCCAAGATACGCAGTATTTT. Using reference TRBV30 and TRBJ2-3 for the parts outside the CDR3, the full variable domain is SQTIHQWPATLVQPVGSPLSLECTVEGTSNPNLYWYRQAAGRGLQLLFYSVGIGQISSEVPQNLSASRPQDRQFILSSKKLLLSDSGFYLCAWNKAGQDTQYFGPGTRLTVL.